The 12 T cell receptor beta chains listed next were all sequenced from one sample in a study of CD8+CD57+ T cells in acquired aplastic anemia. Genomic DNA acted as the template from which TCR beta VDJ combination and CDR3 sequence profiling were carried out. TCRdb re-analysed the reads in MiXCR, keeping a single row per CDR3 protein. The top ten hold 4% of the sample, which has hundreds of thousands of distinct CDR3 sequences, about two thirds seen once. The sample taken for sequencing was sorted CD4+, CD8+, or CD8+CD57+ T cells (not recorded which) from PBMCs. These receptor sequences come from a human donor in good health, serving as a control.

The chain employs TRBV24-1 and TRBJ2-3; D is unclear. V was clipped by 2 bases and J by 4 bases, with 12 bases between them. Germline values: CDR1 KGHDR, CDR2 SFDVKD. This CDR3 comprises 15 residues. CDR3 nucleotide sequence: TGTGCCACCAGTGATTCAGCGCGAGGAGCAGATACGCAGTATTTT. Protein product: CATSDSARGADTQYF.

The chain carries TRBV19 and TRBJ1-2; D uncertain. The assigned J gene may be wrong: the sequence end matches TRBJ2-7 better. The CDR3 covers 13 residues. The germline CDR1 and CDR2 sequences are LNHDA and SQIVND (reference sequence). CDR3 in DNA: TGTGCCAGTAGTATCGTAGGGAACTACGAGCAGTACTTC. This codes for CASSIVGNYEQYF.

Concerning this clonotype itself: The junction shows a germline mismatch at one end, possibly a read error. The chain carries TRBV20-1 and TRBJ2-7, with 8 bases lining up with TRBD2. The CDR3 has 12 amino acids. Germline V CDR1 and CDR2: DFQATT, SNEGSKA (reference sequence). The CDR3 sequence is CSASAGGYEEYF. The DNA for the CDR3 is TGCAGTGCTAGTGCGGGGGGCTACGAGGAGTACTTC.

This clonotype was seen ten or more times. This chain connects TRBV6-2 or TRBV6-3 to TRBJ1-5, with 8 bases lining up with TRBD1. The trim removed 8 bases at V and 9 bases at J, leaving 9 bases unmatched. The germline gives CDR1 MNHEY, CDR2 SVGEGT. CDR3 size: 13 residues. The CDR3 nucleotides are TGTGCCAGCCGGGACAGGCGCCTGGGGCCCCAGCATTTT. Its protein is CASRDRRLGPQHF.

This clonotype was recorded a few times. V is TRBV15 and J is TRBJ2-5; D is possibly TRBD1 or TRBD2 (5 bases each). Between the trimmed V and J ends, which lost 0 bases and 2 bases, there was a span of 19 bases. From germline, CDR1 is LNHNV and CDR2 YYDKDF (reference sequence). The CDR3 spans 18 residues. CDR3 nucleotides: TGTGCCACCAGCAGAGATGGGGGAGTGACGTACCCACAAGAGACCCAGTACTTC. Translating it yields CATSRDGGVTYPQETQYF.

Ten or more counts support this clonotype. This chain joins TRBV10-3 and TRBJ2-5, with unresolved D. Germline-derived CDR1 and CDR2 are ENHRY and SYGVKD. V was clipped by 0 bases and J by 5 bases, with 4 bases between them. The CDR3 has 12 amino acids. DNA for the CDR3: TGTGCCATCAGTGAGTCGAGGGAGACCCAGTACTTC. It is translated as CAISESRETQYF.

The V call is TRBV20-1, the J call TRBJ2-1; maybe TRBD1 (5 bases). The germline V and J ends were trimmed by 4 bases and 5 bases, with 18 bases remaining between them. This CDR3 is 15 amino acids long. Germline values: CDR1 DFQATT, CDR2 SNEGSKA (reference sequence). CDR3 in DNA: TGCAGTGCTACTACGGACCTTACGGACAACAATGAGCAGTTCTTC. Protein: CSATTDLTDNNEQFF.

This clonotype was seen repeatedly, ten times or more. The chain's CDR3 is CSALAGAGTDTQYF. The CDR3 nucleotides are TGCAGTGCTCTGGCGGGGGCTGGCACAGATACGCAGTATTTT. The chain is built from TRBV20-1 and TRBJ2-3, with D perhaps matching TRBD2 (7 bases). Trimming took 5 bases from V and 1 from J, leaving 13 bases between them. Germline loops: CDR1 DFQATT, CDR2 SNEGSKA (reference sequence). CDR3 size: 14 residues.

To note about this clonotype: Sequence at one end of the junction differs from germline and may be a read error. The CDR3, as DNA: TGTGCTAGCAGCTTTTGCGGGGCAGAGAAGCAGTTCTTC. Its protein product is CASSFCGAEKQFF. The chain employs TRBV7-3 and TRBJ2-1; possibly TRBD2 for D (6 bases). CDR3 length: 13 amino acids. CDR1 and CDR2 (germline): SGHTA, FQGTGA.

Turning to this clonotype: The conserved phenylalanine or tryptophan normally closing the CDR3 is absent here, so this likely arose from a read error. The limits of the CDR3 on the DNA are not certain, so only TCRdb's listed CDR3 is given. The V and J genes are TRBV7-6 and TRBJ2-7; whether TRBD1, the table's D call, matches the DNA was not checked. CDR1 is SGHVS and CDR2 is FNYEAQ in the germline V gene. The CDR3 sequence runs 13 residues, both termini included. The CDR3 loop is CASSLGPGGDGYI.

The sample holds many counts of this clonotype. The CDR3 region has the DNA TGTGCCAGCAGTGATTCCCTCCGCAGGGTCGGGAATGAGCAGTTCTTC. This translates into CASSDSLRRVGNEQFF. The rearrangement joins TRBV6-1 to TRBJ2-1; a possible D gene is TRBD1 (5 bases). CDR3 length: 16 residues. Looked up from germline, CDR1 is MNHNS and CDR2 is SASEGT. With 3 bases removed from V and 7 bases from J, the gap between germline ends came to 19 bases.

The chain combines TRBV24-1 with TRBJ2-3, with D unclear. CDR3 length: 15 amino acids. CDR1 is KGHDR and CDR2 is SFDVKD in the germline V gene. Trimming took off 5 bases at V and 2 bases at J, with 13 bases between the two ends. The CDR3 DNA is TGTGCCACCAGTGGATTAGGGCTTTTCACAGATACGCAGTATTTT. This sequence encodes CATSGLGLFTDTQYF.